Listed below are T cell receptor beta chains from one sample, sequenced in a study of human T cells and chemical hapten exposure. TCRdb independently ran MiXCR on the RACE reads; one entry per CDR3 protein. The table shows tens of thousands of distinct CDR3 sequences, with 9.6% occurring only once. This material consisted of whole blood, taken in connection with sensitization to the hapten diphenylcyclopropenone (DPC). These receptors all come from a woman between 25 and 40 years old with alopecia areata. Some clones in this sample may be carry-over from other donors' samples. The CDR3 runs from the conserved cysteine through the conserved F or W. D genes are given only for firm matches. Size tells how often a clone was seen (once, few, many) or the class of an expanded clone, and some rows leave it out.

-,TRBV5-1,few,TRBJ2-7,TGCGCCAGCAGCTTGTATATGCAGGGATCCGAGCAGTACTTC,CASSLYMQGSEQYF
-,TRBV6-5,many,TRBJ1-1,TGTGCCAGCAGTTACGTCAGGTTGACGACTGAAGCTTTCTTT,CASSYVRLTTEAFF
TRBD1,TRBV29-1,many,TRBJ2-6,TGCAGCGTGCGGACAGGCACCTTCTTTTCTGGGGCCAACGTCCTGACTTTC,CSVRTGTFFSGANVLTF
TRBD1,TRBV7-9,few,TRBJ2-7,TGTGCCAGCAGCTCAGACGGGACAGGCTACGAGCAGTACTTC,CASSSDGTGYEQYF
TRBD1,TRBV6-5,few,TRBJ1-2,TGTGCCAGCGGAACACCGGGACAGAACTATGGCTACACCTTC,CASGTPGQNYGYTF
-,TRBV7-2,many,TRBJ1-6,TGTGCCAGCAGCTTAGACAATAATTCACCCCTCCACTTT,CASSLDNNSPLHF
TRBD2,TRBV28,once,TRBJ2-7,TGTGCCAGCAGATCCGGGACTACCTACGAGCAGTACTTC,CASRSGTTYEQYF
-,TRBV7-2,many,TRBJ2-3,TGTGCCAGCAGCTTGTCCGGTTTGACCACGCTTAGTACGCAGTATTTT,CASSLSGLTTLSTQYF
-,TRBV2,-,TRBJ2-1,TGTGCCAGCAGTGAGAACAGTTACAATGAGCAGTTCTTC,CASSENSYNEQFF
TRBD2,TRBV4-3,many,TRBJ2-1,TGCGCCAGCAGCCAAGAAAGCGGGGGTTACTACAATGAGCAGTTCTTC,CASSQESGGYYNEQFF
TRBD1,TRBV18,-,TRBJ1-5,TGTGCCAGCTCACCACAGGGACAGGGAAATCAGCCCCAGCATTTT,CASSPQGQGNQPQHF
TRBD1,TRBV28,many,TRBJ1-2,TGTGCCAGCCGTAGGGACAGGGGGGATGGCTACACCTTC,CASRRDRGDGYTF
-,TRBV7-2,few,TRBJ1-6,TGTGCCAGCAGCCCCGGGCACGCGGGGTATTCACCCCCCCACTTT,CASSPGHAGYSPPHF
-,TRBV11-2,few,TRBJ2-1,TGTGCCAGCAGCATCTCCGGGACGGCCCTCGGGGAGCAGTTCTTC,CASSISGTALGEQFF
-,TRBV12-3/TRBV12-4,many,TRBJ1-1,TGTGCCAGCAGTTTTTTAACCGAAGCTTTCTTT,CASSFLTEAFF
-,TRBV29-1,-,TRBJ1-4,TGCAGCGCTGGAGGCCGTGAAAAACTGTTTTTT,CSAGGREKLFF
-,TRBV12-3/TRBV12-4,many,TRBJ1-1,TGTGCCAGCAGTCTCTCAGGGATCGGCACTGAAGCTTTCTTT,CASSLSGIGTEAFF